This T cell receptor beta chain originates from a study of naive and memory T cell subsets. Findings and limits, study-wide: RNA-based TCR counts may shift with T cell activation and differentiation. Each distinct alpha or beta sequence counts as one clonotype. Naive repertoires, especially CD8, held a few larger clonotypes, possibly memory cells re-expressing CD45RA. Gini index rose across naive, CM, EM and EMRA in CD4 and CD8.

The beta constant-region primer was an equimolar mix of two oligonucleotides covering TRBC1 and TRBC2. The ligated cDNA underwent four PCR rounds using SP2 and nested alpha and beta constant-region primers. TCRdb re-called the UMI-ligation and nested PCR reads with MiXCR, one entry per CDR3 protein. The sample has around 100,000 distinct CDR3 sequences, around 13% seen once; the top ten hold around 2.7%. The length of the CDR3 is 16 residues. Germline values: CDR1 SEHNR, CDR2 FQNEAQ (reference sequence). V lost 5 bases and J lost 5; bases outside the gene matches: 9. This clonotype was observed many times. Antigen unknown.

This chain connects TRBV7-9 to TRBJ2-3; 11 bases fit TRBD2. The sequencing sample was made of naive CD8+ T cells from blood. The TCR sequence derives from a human donor in good health. CDR3 coding DNA: TGTGCCAGCAGCCCCGAACTAGCGGGAGAGGGAGATACGCAGTATTTT. Translated, it gives CASSPELAGEGDTQYF. Full variable domain (outside the CDR3, taken from reference TRBV7-9 and TRBJ2-3): DTGVSQNPRHKITKRGQNVTFRCDPISEHNRLYWYRQTLGQGPEFLTYFQNEAQLEKSRLLSDRFSAERPKGSFSTLEIQRTEQGDSAMYLCASSPELAGEGDTQYFGPGTRLTVL.